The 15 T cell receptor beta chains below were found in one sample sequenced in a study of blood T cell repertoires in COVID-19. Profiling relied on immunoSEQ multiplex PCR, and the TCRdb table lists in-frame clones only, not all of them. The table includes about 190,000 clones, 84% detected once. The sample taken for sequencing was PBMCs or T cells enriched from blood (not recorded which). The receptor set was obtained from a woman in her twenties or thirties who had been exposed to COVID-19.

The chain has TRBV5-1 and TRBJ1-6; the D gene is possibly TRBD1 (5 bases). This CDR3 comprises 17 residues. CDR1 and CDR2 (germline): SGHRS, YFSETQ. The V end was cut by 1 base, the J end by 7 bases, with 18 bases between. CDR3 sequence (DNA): TGCGCCAGCAGCTTGACCCCATGGGGCCCTCAGAATTCACCCCTCCACTTT. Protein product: CASSLTPWGPQNSPLHF.

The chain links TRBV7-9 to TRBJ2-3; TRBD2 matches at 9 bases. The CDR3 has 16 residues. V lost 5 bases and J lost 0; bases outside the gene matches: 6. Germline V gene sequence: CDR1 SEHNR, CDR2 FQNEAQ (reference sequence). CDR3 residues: CASSARLAASTDTQYF. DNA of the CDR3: TGTGCCAGCAGCGCTCGACTAGCGGCTAGCACAGATACGCAGTATTTT.

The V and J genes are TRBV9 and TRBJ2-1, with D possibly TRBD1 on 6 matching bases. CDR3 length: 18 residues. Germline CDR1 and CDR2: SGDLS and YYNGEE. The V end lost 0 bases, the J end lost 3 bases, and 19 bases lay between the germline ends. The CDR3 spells CASSVDSRTVLVYNEQFF. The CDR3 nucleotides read TGTGCCAGCAGCGTAGACTCGAGGACAGTGCTGGTCTACAATGAGCAGTTCTTC.

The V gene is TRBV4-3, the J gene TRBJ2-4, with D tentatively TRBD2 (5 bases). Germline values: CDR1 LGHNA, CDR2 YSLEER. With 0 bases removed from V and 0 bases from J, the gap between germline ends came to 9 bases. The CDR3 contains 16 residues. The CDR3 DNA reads TGCGCCAGCAGCCAAGATTTTGGAGGAGCCAAAAACATTCAGTACTTC. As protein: CASSQDFGGAKNIQYF.

CDR3 bases: TGTGCCAGCAGCCCCAGGGACTACCAGTCGAACACCGGGGAGCTGTTTTTT. Protein: CASSPRDYQSNTGELFF. This sequence joins TRBV7-2 and TRBJ2-2; 7 positions match TRBD2. The CDR3 spans 17 residues. The J segment lost 0 bases and the V segment lost 5 bases, leaving 9 bases of the junction unmatched. Germline lookup yields CDR1 SGHTA and CDR2 FQGNSA.

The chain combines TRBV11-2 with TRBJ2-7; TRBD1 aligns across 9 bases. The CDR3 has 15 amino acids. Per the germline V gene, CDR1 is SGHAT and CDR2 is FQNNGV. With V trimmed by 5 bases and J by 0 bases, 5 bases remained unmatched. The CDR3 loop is CASSAPGQGSYEQYF. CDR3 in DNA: TGTGCCAGCAGCGCTCCGGGACAGGGCTCCTACGAGCAGTACTTC.

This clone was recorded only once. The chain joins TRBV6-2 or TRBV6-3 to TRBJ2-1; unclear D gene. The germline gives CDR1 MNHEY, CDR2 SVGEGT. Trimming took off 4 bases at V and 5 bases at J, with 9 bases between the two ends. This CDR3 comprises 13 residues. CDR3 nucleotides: TGTGCCAGCAGTTTGTTCCCTGACAATGAGCAGTTCTTC. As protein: CASSLFPDNEQFF.

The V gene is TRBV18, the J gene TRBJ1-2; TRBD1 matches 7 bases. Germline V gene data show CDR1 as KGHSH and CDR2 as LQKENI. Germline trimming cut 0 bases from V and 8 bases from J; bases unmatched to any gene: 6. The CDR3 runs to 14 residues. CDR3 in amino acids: CASSPPTGNVGYTF. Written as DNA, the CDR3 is TGTGCCAGCTCACCACCGACAGGGAATGTAGGCTACACCTTC.

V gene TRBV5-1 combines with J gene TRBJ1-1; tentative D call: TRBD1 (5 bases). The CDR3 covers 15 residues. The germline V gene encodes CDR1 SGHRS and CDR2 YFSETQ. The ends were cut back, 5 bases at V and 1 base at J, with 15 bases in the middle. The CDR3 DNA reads TGCGCCAGCAGTCTCATGACAGAACCGAACACTGAAGCTTTCTTT. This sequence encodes CASSLMTEPNTEAFF.

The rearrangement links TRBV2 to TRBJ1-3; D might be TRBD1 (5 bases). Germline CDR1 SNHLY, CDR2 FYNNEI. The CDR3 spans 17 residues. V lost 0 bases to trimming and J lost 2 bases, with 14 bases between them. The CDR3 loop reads CASSEAGRARTGNTIYF. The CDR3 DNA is TGTGCCAGCAGTGAAGCGGGCAGGGCCAGAACTGGAAACACCATATATTTT.

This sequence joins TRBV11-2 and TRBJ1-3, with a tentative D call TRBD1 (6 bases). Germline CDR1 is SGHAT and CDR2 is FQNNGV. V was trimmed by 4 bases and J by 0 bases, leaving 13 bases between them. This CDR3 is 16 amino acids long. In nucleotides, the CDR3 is TGTGCCAGCAGCTCCCGGGACATGAGCTCTGGAAACACCATATATTTT. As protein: CASSSRDMSSGNTIYF.

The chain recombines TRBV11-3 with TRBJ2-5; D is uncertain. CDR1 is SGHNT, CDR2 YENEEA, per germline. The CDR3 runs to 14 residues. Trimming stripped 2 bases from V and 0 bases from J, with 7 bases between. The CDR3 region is CASSLRHNQETQYF. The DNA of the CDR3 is TGTGCCAGCAGCTTAAGACACAACCAAGAGACCCAGTACTTC.

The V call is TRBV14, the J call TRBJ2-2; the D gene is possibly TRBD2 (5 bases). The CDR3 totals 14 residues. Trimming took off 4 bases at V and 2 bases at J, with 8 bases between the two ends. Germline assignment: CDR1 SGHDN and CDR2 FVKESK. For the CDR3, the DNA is TGTGCCAGCAGCCTGGGAGTAAACACCGGGGAGCTGTTTTTT. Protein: CASSLGVNTGELFF. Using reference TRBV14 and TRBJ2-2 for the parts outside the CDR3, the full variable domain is EAGVTQFPSHSVIEKGQTVTLRCDPISGHDNLYWYRRVMGKEIKFLLHFVKESKQDESGMPNNRFLAERTGGTYSTLKVQPAELEDSGVYFCASSLGVNTGELFFGEGSRLTVL.

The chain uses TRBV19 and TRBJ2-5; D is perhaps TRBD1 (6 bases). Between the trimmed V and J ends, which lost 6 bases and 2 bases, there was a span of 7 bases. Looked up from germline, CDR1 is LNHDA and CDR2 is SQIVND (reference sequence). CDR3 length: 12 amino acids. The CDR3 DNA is TGTGCCAGTAGACAGGGACAAGAGACCCAGTACTTC. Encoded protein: CASRQGQETQYF.

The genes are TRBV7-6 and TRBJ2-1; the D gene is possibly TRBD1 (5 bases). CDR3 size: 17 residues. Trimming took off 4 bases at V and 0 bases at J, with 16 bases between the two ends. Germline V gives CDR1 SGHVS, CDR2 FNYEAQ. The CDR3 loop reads CASSSGGAHNSYNEQFF. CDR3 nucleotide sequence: TGTGCCAGCAGCTCCGGTGGGGCACACAACTCCTACAATGAGCAGTTCTTC.